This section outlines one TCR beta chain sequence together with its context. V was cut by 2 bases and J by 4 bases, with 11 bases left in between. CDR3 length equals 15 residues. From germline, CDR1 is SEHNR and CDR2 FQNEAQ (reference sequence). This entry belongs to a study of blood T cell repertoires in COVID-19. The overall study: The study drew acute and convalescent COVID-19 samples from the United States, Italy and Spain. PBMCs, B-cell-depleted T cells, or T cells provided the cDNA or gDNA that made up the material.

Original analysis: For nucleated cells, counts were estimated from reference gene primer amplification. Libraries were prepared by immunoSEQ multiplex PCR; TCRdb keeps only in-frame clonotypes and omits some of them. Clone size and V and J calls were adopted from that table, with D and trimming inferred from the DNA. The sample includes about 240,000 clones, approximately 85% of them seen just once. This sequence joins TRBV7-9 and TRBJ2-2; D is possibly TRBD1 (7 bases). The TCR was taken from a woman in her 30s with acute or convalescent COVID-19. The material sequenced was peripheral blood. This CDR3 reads CASSLSRGATGELFF. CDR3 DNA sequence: TGTGCCAGCAGCTTATCCAGGGGGGCCACCGGGGAGCTGTTTTTT.